This paragraph covers one TCR beta chain sequence. The antigen remains undetermined. The CDR3 has 15 residues. Germline trimming cut 2 bases from V and 9 bases from J; bases unmatched to any gene: 4. CDR1 is SGHTA, CDR2 FQGTGA, per germline. These data come from a study of beta chain features in type 1 diabetes. Study results and caveats: Whether HLA type influences TCRB rearrangement remained unresolved here. Although PCR might favor shorter templates, it would do so equally in patients and controls.

Reverse transcription of all isolated RNA meant that expressed TCRB transcripts were sequenced. Here immunoSEQ multiplex PCR was the method, and the copy in TCRdb shows in-frame clones only, minus some. The profile shows over 150,000 clones, over 7.5% of them singletons. The chain combines TRBV7-3 with TRBJ1-6; 10 bases line up with TRBD1. Sequenced input: central memory CD4+ T cells from blood. The sequence was collected from a man aged 18 to 30 in good health. The CDR3 bases are TGTGCCAGCAGCTTAGCCGGGACAGGGGCTTCACCCCTCCACTTT. Its protein product is CASSLAGTGASPLHF.